This T cell receptor beta chain was sequenced for a study of Ad26.COV2.S vaccination and SARS-CoV-2 variants. Overall study: The study gave Ad26.COV2.S intramuscularly, once or twice 56 days apart. Study-level findings and limits: Considerable breadth of spike-specific CD8+ and CD4+ T cell responses has reportedly been documented following vaccination.

Treatment reported: 15 to 20 received Ad26.COV2.S at low or high dose, single or two shots; 5 received placebo; per-sample allocation not given. Vaccine and placebo recipients were sampled on day 63 after the first injection. This Boston cohort included adults aged 18-55 years. Wuhan-strain spike was delivered by a replication-incompetent Ad26 vector. This table comes from immunoSEQ multiplex PCR, and its TCRdb copy is limited to in-frame clones, with some not included. The sample lists some 250,000 clones, roughly 88% occurring once. Remarks on this clone: As yet, its antigen is unknown.

This CDR3 contains 14 residues. From germline, CDR1 is SGHRS and CDR2 YFSETQ. Unmatched junction bases numbered 2, after V lost 3 bases and J lost 4 bases. This receptor was taken from a person between 18 and 65 years old who received the Ad26.COV2.S COVID-19 vaccine or a placebo. The sequenced sample was peripheral blood, obtained in a trial of Ad26.COV2.S vaccine versus placebo. The chain is built from TRBV5-1 and TRBJ2-5; 11 positions match TRBD2. CDR3 nucleotides: TGCGCCAGCAGCTGGGGACTAGCGGCAGAGACCCAGTACTTC. It codes for CASSWGLAAETQYF.